This TCR beta chain originates from a study of control samples from healthy donors and cancer patients. Germline CDR1 and CDR2: SGHRS and YFSETQ. V lost 2 bases and J 5 bases, leaving 7 bases between the germline ends. CDR3 length: 13 amino acids. TCRdb's table, derived via immunoSEQ multiplex PCR, lists solely in-frame clones and lacks some. The sample yields 150,000 to 200,000 clones, 90% to 95% seen once. V gene TRBV5-1 combines with J gene TRBJ2-2; a weak D match, TRBD2 (5 bases). Sequenced: blood. This receptor was identified in a man aged 30 to 45 in good health. CDR3 nucleotide sequence: TGCGCCAGCAGCTTTTCGGGGACCGGGGAGCTGTTTTTT. Translated: CASSFSGTGELFF.